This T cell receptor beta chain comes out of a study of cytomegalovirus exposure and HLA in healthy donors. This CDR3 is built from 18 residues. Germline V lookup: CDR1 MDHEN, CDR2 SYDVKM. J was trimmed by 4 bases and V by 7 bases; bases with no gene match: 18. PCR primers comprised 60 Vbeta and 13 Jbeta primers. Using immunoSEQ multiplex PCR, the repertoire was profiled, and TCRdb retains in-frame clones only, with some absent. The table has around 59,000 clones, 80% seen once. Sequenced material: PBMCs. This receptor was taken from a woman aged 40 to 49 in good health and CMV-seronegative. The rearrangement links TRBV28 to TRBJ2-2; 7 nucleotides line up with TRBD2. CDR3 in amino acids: CASNSRWGGGGFTGELFF. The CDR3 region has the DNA TGTGCCAGCAACAGCCGATGGGGCGGGGGAGGGTTCACCGGGGAGCTGTTTTTT.